This entry lists 8 T cell receptor beta chains sequenced from one sample in a study of blood T cell repertoires in COVID-19. Profiling relied on immunoSEQ multiplex PCR, and the TCRdb table lists in-frame clones only, not all of them. Of 270,000 or so clones in the sample, about nine tenths were seen once. The material sequenced was PBMCs or T cells enriched from blood (not recorded which). These receptors were collected from a woman aged 35 to 49 with acute COVID-19.

The CDR3 coding sequence is TGTGCCAGCAGCTTAATGGGCGGCACAGATACGCAGTATTTT. Translating gives CASSLMGGTDTQYF. V and J are TRBV7-3 and TRBJ2-3; D ambiguous. Germline V gene sequence: CDR1 SGHTA, CDR2 FQGTGA. Trimming left V 1 base short and J 1 base short, with 6 bases between. This CDR3 region has 14 residues.

The J gene is TRBJ2-7, the V gene TRBV29-1; 9 bases line up with TRBD1. J lost 4 bases, V lost 4 bases, and 5 bases had no gene match. CDR3 length: 13 residues. Germline CDR1 reads SQVTM; CDR2 reads ANQGSEA. The chain's CDR3 is CSVVQGAGYEQYF. For the CDR3, the DNA is TGCAGCGTTGTACAGGGGGCGGGGTACGAGCAGTACTTC.

This clone was seen only a few times. CDR3 amino acids: CASSLGNSDSNYGYTF. The CDR3 region has the DNA TGCGCCAGCAGCTTGGGGAACAGTGATTCTAACTATGGCTACACCTTC. This chain connects TRBV5-1 to TRBJ1-2; no reliable D call. Per germline, CDR1 SGHRS and CDR2 YFSETQ. The CDR3 loop spans 16 amino acids. V lost 0 bases and J 0 bases, leaving 12 bases between the germline ends.

The chain carries TRBV18 and TRBJ1-5; D gene uncertain. The CDR3 has 14 residues. V lost 3 bases and J lost 5, with 11 bases in between. CDR1 is KGHSH, CDR2 LQKENI, per germline. CDR3 nucleotides: TGTGCCAGCTCACCCCGCGACGGGGATCAGCCCCAGCATTTT. Protein sequence: CASSPRDGDQPQHF.

The rearrangement links TRBV7-3 to TRBJ2-2; 10 positions agree with TRBD2. The germline gives CDR1 SGHTA, CDR2 FQGTGA. This CDR3 has 15 residues. V lost 5 bases to trimming and J lost 4 bases; unmatched junction nucleotides: 4. Here the CDR3 reads CASSRSSGSTGELFF. The DNA for the CDR3 is TGTGCCAGCAGCCGATCTAGCGGGAGCACCGGGGAGCTGTTTTTT. The full variable domain, in which reference TRBV7-3 and TRBJ2-2 provide the parts outside the CDR3, is GAGVSQTPSNKVTEKGKYVELRCDPISGHTALYWYRQSLGQGPEFLIYFQGTGAADDSGLPNDRFFAVRPEGSVSTLKIQRTERGDSAVYLCASSRSSGSTGELFFGEGSRLTVL.

In this sample, this clone turned up once. This sequence joins TRBV7-9 and TRBJ2-1, with 12 bases fitting TRBD2. The germline CDR1 and CDR2 sequences are SEHNR and FQNEAQ (reference sequence). The CDR3 covers 14 residues. The V and J ends lost 6 bases and 7 bases, in that order; junction bases with no gene match: 4. DNA of the CDR3: TGTGCCAGCAGGCCAGGACTAGCGGGAAATGAGCAGTTCTTC. It codes for CASRPGLAGNEQFF.

V and J are TRBV19 and TRBJ2-1, with D possibly being TRBD2 (6 bases). The CDR3 covers 15 residues. V lost 5 bases and J 3 bases, leaving 14 bases between the germline ends. CDR1 is LNHDA, CDR2 SQIVND, per germline (reference sequence). CDR3 nucleotides: TGTGCCAGTAGTTTAAGGGAGGTACACTACAATGAGCAGTTCTTC. It encodes CASSLREVHYNEQFF.

The genes are TRBV7-2 and TRBJ2-3; D perhaps matches TRBD2 (7 bases). Trimming left V 1 base short and J 4 bases short, with 15 bases between. CDR3 size: 16 residues. Per germline, CDR1 SGHTA and CDR2 FQGNSA. The CDR3 loop is CASSLGVGGPPDTQYF. DNA of the CDR3: TGTGCCAGCAGCTTAGGTGTCGGGGGGCCACCAGATACGCAGTATTTT.